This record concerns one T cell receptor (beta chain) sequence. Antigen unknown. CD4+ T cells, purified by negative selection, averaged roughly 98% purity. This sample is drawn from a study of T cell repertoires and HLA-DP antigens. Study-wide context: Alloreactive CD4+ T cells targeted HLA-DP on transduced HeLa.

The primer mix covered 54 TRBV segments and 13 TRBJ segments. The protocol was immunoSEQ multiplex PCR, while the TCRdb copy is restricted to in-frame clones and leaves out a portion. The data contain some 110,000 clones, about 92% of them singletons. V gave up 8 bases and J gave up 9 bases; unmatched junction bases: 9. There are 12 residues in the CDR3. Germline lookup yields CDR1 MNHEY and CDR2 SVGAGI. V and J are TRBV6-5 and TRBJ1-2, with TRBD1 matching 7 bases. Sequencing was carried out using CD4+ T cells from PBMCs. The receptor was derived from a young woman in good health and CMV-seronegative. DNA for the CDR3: TGTGCCAGCTTGGGACAGAGTCGTCGCTACACCTTC. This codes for CASLGQSRRYTF.